This TCR beta chain was found in a study of T-cell reconstitution after alpha-beta-depleted transplantation in children. A library of TCRbeta sequences, prepared with unique molecular identifiers, was generated. TCRdb used MiXCR to reprocess the PCR reads, holding one entry per CDR3 protein. The sample lists a few hundred thousand distinct CDR3 sequences, 10% occurring once. Germline-derived CDR1 and CDR2 are DFQATT and SNEGSKA (reference sequence). CDR3 length: 15 amino acids. V was cut by 0 bases and J by 5 bases, with 16 bases left in between. The source of this sequence is a human donor who donated a stem cell graft to a child with acute lymphoblastic leukemia. The sequencing here drew on PBMCs from the stem cell graft donor, taken from the stem cell graft. This chain joins TRBV20-1 and TRBJ1-2; D is possibly TRBD1 (5 bases). CDR3 nucleotides: TGCAGTGCTAGAGATCCTGACCAGGAGGGGTATGGCTACACCTTC. Protein sequence: CSARDPDQEGYGYTF.